This record covers a single T cell receptor (beta chain). CDR3 length equals 16 residues. V trimming: 3 bases; J trimming: 4 bases; junction bases outside the gene matches: 11. The germline CDR1 and CDR2 sequences are SGHAT and FQNNGV. In the authors' workflow: Reference gene primer amplification in the assay estimated nucleated cell counts. Assay: immunoSEQ multiplex PCR; the TCRdb copy retains only in-frame clones and omits some. The DNA was the basis for D and trimming; V, J and clone size are from that table. This table holds 230,000 or so clones, roughly 87% found once. The sample is drawn from a study of blood T cell repertoires in COVID-19. Overall study context: Acute-phase and convalescent COVID-19 samples originated in the United States, Italy and Spain. Sources were T cells, B-cell-depleted T cells, or PBMCs; the material itself was cDNA or gDNA.

This TCR came from a man in his forties with active or convalescent COVID-19. This sequence joins TRBV11-2 and TRBJ1-1; 7 bases match TRBD1. The sample taken for sequencing was peripheral blood. The CDR3 protein is CASSFAQGRSVTEAFF. CDR3 DNA: TGTGCCAGCAGCTTTGCACAGGGGAGGTCCGTCACTGAAGCTTTCTTT.